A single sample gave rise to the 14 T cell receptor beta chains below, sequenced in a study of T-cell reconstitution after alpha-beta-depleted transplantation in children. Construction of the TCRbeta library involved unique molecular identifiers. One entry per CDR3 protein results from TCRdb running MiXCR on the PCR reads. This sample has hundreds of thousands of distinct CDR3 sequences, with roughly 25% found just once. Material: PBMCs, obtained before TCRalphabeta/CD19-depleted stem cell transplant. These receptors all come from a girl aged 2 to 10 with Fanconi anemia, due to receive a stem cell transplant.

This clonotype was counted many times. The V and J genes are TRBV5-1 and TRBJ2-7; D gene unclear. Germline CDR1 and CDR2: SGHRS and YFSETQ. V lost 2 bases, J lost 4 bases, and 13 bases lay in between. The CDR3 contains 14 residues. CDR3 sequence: CASSFIAPEYEQYF. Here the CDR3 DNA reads TGCGCCAGCAGCTTTATCGCGCCAGAATACGAGCAGTACTTC.

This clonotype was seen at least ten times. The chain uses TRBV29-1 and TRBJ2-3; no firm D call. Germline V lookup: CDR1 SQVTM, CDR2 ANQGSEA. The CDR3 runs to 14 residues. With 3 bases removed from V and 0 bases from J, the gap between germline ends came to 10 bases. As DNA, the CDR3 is TGCAGCGTTGACAAGGGTCAGAGCACAGATACGCAGTATTTT. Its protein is CSVDKGQSTDTQYF.

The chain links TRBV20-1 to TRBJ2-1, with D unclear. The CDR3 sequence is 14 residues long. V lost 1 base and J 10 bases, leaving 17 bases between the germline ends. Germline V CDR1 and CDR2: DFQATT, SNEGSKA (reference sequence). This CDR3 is CSARVLSHTGEQFF. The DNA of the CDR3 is TGCAGTGCTAGAGTACTATCCCATACCGGGGAGCAGTTCTTC.

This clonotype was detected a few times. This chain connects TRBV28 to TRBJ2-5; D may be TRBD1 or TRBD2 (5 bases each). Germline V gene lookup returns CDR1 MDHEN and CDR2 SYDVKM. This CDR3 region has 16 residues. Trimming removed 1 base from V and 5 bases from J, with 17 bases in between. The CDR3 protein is CASSLLGPQKGETQYF. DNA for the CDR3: TGTGCCAGCAGTTTATTGGGACCCCAAAAAGGGGAGACCCAGTACTTC.

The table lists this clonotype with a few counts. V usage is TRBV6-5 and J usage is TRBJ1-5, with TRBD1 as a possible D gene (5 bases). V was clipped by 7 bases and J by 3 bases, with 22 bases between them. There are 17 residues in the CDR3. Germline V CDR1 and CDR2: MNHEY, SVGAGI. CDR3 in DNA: TGTGCCAGCAATAGAAAGCCATCGGGGCGGTTCAATCAGCCCCAGCATTTT. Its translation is CASNRKPSGRFNQPQHF.

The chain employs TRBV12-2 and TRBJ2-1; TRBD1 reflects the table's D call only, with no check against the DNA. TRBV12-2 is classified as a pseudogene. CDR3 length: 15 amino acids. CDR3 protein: CASRLVLGQPNEQFF. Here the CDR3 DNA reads TGTGCAAGTCGCTTGGTCCTGGGACAGCCCAATGAGCAGTTCTTC.

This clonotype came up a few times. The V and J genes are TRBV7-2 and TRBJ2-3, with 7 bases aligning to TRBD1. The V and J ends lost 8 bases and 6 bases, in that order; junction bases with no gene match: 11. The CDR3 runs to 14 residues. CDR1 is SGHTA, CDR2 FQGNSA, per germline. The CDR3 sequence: CASDREFSADTQYF. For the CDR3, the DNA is TGTGCCAGCGACAGGGAGTTTTCGGCGGATACGCAGTATTTT.

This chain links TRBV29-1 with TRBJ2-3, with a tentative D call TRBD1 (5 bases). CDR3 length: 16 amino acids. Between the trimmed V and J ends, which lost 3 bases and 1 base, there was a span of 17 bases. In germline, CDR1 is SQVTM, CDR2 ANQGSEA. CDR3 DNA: TGCAGCGTTGATCGCTTGCAGGGTGAGGGCACAGATACGCAGTATTTT. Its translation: CSVDRLQGEGTDTQYF.

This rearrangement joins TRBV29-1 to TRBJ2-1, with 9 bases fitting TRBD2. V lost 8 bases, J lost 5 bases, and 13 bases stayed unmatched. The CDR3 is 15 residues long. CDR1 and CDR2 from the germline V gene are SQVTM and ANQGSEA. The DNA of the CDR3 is TGCAGCCACCGGTCCCTAGCGGGAACAAACAATGAGCAGTTCTTC. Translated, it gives CSHRSLAGTNNEQFF.

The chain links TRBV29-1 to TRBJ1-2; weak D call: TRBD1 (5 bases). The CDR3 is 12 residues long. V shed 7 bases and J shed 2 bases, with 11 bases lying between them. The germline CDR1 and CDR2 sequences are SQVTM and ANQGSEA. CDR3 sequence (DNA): TGCAGCGCCATCAGGGAAAACTATGGCTACACCTTC. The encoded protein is CSAIRENYGYTF.

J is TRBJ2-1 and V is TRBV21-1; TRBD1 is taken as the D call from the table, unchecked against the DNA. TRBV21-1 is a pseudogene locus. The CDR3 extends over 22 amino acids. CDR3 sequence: CASSKGTGTVPTGESSYNEQFF. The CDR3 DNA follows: TGTGCCAGCAGCAAAGGTACCGGGACAGTGCCAACGGGGGAAAGCTCCTACAATGAGCAGTTCTTC.

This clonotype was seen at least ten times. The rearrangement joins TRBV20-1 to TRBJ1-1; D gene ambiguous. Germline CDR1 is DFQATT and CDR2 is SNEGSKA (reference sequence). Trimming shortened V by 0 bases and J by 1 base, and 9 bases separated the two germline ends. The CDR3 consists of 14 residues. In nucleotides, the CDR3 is TGCAGTGCTAGAGATCGGAGAGGGAACACTGAAGCTTTCTTT. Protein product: CSARDRRGNTEAFF.

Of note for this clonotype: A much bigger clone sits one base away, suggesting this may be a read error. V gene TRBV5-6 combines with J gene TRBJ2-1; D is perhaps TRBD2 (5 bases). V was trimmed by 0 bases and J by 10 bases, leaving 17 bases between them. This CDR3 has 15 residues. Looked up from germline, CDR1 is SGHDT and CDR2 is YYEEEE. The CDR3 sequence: CASSLVGSGPREQFF. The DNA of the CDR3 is TGTGCCAGCAGCTTGGTGGGCAGCGGACCCAGAGAGCAGTTCTTC.

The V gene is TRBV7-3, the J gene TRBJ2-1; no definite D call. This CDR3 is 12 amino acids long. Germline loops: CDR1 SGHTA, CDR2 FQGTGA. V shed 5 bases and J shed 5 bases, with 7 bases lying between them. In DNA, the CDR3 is TGTGCCAGCAGCCATCTAAACAATGAGCAGTTCTTC. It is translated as CASSHLNNEQFF.